The clone carrying this T cell receptor (beta chain) was counted between two and nine times. Its matching antigen is unknown. The data derive from a study of T cells in Graves' hyperthyroidism and ophthalmopathy. Study results and caveats: From stable hyperthyroidism, ophthalmopathy was set apart by a 13 V-J model.

Patients aged 18 to 65 with hyperthyroidism were newly diagnosed, with duration under 2 months. The study excluded patients with uncontrolled infection, other autoimmune disease, pregnancy or lactation. Fresh 10 ml peripheral blood yielded PBMCs. The CDR3 regions of TCR beta were amplified from RNA transcripts. HTBI primers were used for first-round RT-PCR of the TCR CDR3. TCRdb redid the calling of the multiplex PCR reads with MiXCR, one entry per CDR3 protein. The sample carries a few hundred thousand distinct CDR3 sequences, around 15% recorded once. The specimen sequenced was blood. This TCR derives from a woman in her forties with Graves' hyperthyroidism.

The CDR3 is CASSYRGQGPLAKNIQYF. CDR3 nucleotides: TGTGCCAGCAGTTACCGGGGACAGGGACCTTTAGCCAAAAACATTCAGTACTTC. This chain connects TRBV6-6 to TRBJ2-4, with 9 bases identical to TRBD1. After removal of 2 bases from V and 0 bases from J, the junction contained 8 bases not matched to a gene. CDR3 length: 18 residues. Germline CDR1 is MNHNY and CDR2 is SVGAGI (reference sequence).